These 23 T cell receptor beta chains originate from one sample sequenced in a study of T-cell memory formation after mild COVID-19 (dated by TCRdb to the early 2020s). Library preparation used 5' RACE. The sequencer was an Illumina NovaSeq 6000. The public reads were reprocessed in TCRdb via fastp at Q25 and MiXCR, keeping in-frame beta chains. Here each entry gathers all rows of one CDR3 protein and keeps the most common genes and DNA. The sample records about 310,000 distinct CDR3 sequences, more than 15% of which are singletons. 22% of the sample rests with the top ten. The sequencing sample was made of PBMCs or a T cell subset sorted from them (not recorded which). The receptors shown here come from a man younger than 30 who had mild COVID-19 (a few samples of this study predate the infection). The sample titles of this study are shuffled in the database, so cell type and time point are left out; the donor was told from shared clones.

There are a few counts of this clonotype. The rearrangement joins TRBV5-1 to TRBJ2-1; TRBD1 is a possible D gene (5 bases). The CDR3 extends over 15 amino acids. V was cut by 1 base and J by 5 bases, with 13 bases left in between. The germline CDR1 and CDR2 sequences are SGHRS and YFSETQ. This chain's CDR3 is CASSLTGDPNNEQFF. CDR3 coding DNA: TGCGCCAGCAGCTTGACAGGCGACCCTAACAATGAGCAGTTCTTC.

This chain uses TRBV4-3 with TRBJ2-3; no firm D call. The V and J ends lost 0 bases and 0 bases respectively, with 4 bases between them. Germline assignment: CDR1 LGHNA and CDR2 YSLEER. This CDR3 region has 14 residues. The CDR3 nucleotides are TGCGCCAGCAGCCAAGATAAGAGCACAGATACGCAGTATTTT. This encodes CASSQDKSTDTQYF.

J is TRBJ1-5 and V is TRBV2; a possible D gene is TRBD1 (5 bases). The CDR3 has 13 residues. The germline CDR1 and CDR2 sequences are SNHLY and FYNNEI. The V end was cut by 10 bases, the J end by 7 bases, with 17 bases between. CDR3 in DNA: TGTGCCACCCAATTGACAGTTTCACAGCCCCAGCATTTT. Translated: CATQLTVSQPQHF. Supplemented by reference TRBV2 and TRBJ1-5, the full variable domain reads EPEVTQTPSHQVTQMGQEVILRCVPISNHLYFYWYRQILGQKVEFLVSFYNNEISEKSEIFDDQFSVERPDGSNFTLKIRSTKLEDSAMYFCATQLTVSQPQHFGDGTRLSIL.

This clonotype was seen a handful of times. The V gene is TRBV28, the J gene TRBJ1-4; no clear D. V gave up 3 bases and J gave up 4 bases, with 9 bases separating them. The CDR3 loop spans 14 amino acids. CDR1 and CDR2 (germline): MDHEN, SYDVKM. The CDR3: CASSLSQLNEKLFF. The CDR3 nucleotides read TGTGCCAGCAGTTTGAGCCAGCTTAATGAAAAACTGTTTTTT. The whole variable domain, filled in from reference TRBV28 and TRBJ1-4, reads DVKVTQSSRYLVKRTGEKVFLECVQDMDHENMFWYRQDPGLGLRLIYFSYDVKMKEKGDIPEGYSVSREKKERFSLILESASTNQTSMYLCASSLSQLNEKLFFGSGTQLSVL.

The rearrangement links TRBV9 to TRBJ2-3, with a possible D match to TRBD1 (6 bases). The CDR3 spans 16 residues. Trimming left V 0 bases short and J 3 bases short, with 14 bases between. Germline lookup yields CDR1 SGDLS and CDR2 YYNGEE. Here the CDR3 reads CASSVGTGQATDTQYF. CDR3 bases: TGTGCCAGCAGCGTAGGTACAGGGCAGGCGACAGATACGCAGTATTTT.

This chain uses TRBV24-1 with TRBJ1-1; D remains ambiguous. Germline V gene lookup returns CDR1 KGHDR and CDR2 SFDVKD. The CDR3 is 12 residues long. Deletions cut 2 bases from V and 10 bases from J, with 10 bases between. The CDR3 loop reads CATSDSGFRAFF. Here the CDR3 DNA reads TGTGCCACCAGTGATTCGGGGTTCAGAGCTTTCTTT.

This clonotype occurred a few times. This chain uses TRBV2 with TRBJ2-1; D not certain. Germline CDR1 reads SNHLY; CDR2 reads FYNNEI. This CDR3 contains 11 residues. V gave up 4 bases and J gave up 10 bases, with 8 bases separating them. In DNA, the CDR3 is TGTGCCAGCAGTGTGGCCGGCGAGCAGTTCTTC. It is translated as CASSVAGEQFF.

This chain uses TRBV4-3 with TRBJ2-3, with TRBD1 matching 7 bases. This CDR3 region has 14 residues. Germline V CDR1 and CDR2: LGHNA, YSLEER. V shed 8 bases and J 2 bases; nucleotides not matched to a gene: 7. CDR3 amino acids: CASGGDRATDTQYF. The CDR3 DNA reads TGCGCCAGCGGAGGAGACAGGGCCACAGATACGCAGTATTTT.

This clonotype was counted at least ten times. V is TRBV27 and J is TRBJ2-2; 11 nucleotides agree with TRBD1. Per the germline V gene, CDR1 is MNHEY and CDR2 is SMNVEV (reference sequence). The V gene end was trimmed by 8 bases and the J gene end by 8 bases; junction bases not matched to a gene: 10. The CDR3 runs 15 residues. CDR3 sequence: CASGRDRGMSGELFF. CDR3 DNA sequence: TGTGCCAGCGGCCGGGACAGGGGGATGTCAGGGGAGCTGTTTTTT.

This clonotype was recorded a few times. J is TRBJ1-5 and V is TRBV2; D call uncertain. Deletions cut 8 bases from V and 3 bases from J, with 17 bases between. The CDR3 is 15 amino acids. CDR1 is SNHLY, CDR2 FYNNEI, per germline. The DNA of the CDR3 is TGTGCCAGCCGTCTCGGGGAGAGCACCAATCAGCCCCAGCATTTT. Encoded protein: CASRLGESTNQPQHF.

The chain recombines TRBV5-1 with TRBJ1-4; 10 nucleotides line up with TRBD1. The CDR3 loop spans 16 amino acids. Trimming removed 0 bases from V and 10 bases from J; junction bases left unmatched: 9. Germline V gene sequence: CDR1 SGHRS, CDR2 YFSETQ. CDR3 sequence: CASSLDRGQGSSKLFF. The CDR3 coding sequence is TGCGCCAGCAGCTTGGATAGGGGACAGGGGTCGTCAAAACTGTTTTTT.

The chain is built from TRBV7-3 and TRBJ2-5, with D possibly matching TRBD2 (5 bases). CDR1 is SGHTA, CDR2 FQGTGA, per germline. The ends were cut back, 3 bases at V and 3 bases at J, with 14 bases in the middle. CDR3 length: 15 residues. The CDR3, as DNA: TGTGCCAGCAGCTTCGCGGGTTTAGAAAAAGAGACCCAGTACTTC. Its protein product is CASSFAGLEKETQYF.

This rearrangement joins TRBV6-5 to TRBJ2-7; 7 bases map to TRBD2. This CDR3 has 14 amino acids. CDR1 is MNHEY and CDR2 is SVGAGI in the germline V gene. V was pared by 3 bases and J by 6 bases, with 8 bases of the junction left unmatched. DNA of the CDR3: TGTGCCAGCAGTTATACGGGAGGATCCCCCGAGCAGTACTTC. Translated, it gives CASSYTGGSPEQYF.

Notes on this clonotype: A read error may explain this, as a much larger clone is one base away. The CDR3 nucleotides are TGTGCCAGCAGCCGGGAGCAAGAGACCCAGTACTTC. It is translated as CASSREQETQYF. The V gene is TRBV2, the J gene TRBJ2-5, with a possible D match to TRBD2 (6 bases). This CDR3 contains 12 residues. In germline, CDR1 is SNHLY, CDR2 FYNNEI. Trimming removed 6 bases from V and 2 bases from J, with 7 bases in between.

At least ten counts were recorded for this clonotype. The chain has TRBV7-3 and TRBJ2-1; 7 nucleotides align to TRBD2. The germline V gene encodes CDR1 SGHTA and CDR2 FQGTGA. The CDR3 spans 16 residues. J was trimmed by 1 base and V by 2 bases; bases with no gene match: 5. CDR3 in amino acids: CASSLEGRGSYNEQFF. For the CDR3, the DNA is TGTGCCAGCAGCTTAGAGGGGCGGGGGTCCTACAATGAGCAGTTCTTC.

This CDR3 is CAISDPWGKNTGELFF. In DNA form, the CDR3 reads TGTGCCATCAGTGACCCCTGGGGGAAGAACACCGGGGAGCTGTTTTTT. The rearrangement links TRBV10-3 to TRBJ2-2, with D perhaps being TRBD1 or TRBD2 (5 bases each). The V and J ends lost 3 bases and 1 base respectively, with 12 bases between them. CDR3 length equals 16 residues. Germline V gene sequence: CDR1 ENHRY, CDR2 SYGVKD.

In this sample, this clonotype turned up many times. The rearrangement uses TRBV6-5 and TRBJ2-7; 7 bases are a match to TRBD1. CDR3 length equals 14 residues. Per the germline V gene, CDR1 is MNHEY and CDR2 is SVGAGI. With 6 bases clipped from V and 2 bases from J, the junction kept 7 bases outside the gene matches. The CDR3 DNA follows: TGTGCCAGCAGCCGCCAGACAGGGACCTACGAGCAGTACTTC. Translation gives CASSRQTGTYEQYF.

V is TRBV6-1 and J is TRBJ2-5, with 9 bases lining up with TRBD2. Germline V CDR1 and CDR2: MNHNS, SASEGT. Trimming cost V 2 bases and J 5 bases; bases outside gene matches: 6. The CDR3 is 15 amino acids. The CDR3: CASSETAGGPETQYF. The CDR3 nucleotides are TGTGCCAGCAGTGAAACGGCGGGGGGGCCTGAGACCCAGTACTTC.

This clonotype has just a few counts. The CDR3 DNA sequence: TGCAGCGGTCACGACACAGGGTTGGCAGATACGCAGTATTTT. This gives the protein CSGHDTGLADTQYF. The rearrangement links TRBV29-1 to TRBJ2-3, with D tentatively TRBD1 (6 bases). The germline CDR1 and CDR2 sequences are SQVTM and ANQGSEA. The germline V and J ends were trimmed by 7 bases and 4 bases, with 18 bases remaining between them. CDR3 length: 14 amino acids.

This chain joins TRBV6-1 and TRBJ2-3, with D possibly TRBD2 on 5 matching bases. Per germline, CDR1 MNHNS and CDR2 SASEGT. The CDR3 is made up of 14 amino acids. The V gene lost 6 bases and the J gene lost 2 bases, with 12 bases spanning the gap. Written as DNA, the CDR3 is TGTGCCAGCAGACGGGGAACGTACACAGATACGCAGTATTTT. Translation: CASRRGTYTDTQYF.

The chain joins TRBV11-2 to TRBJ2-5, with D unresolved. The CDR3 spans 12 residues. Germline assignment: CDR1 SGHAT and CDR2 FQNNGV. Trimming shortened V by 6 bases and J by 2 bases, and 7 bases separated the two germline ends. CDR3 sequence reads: CASRTKQETQYF. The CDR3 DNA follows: TGTGCCAGCAGAACAAAACAAGAGACCCAGTACTTC.

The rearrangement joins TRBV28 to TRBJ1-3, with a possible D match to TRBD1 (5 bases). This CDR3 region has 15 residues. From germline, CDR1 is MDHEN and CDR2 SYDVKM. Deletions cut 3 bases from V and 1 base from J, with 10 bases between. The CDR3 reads CASSFPQGSGNTIYF. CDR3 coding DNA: TGTGCCAGCAGTTTTCCTCAGGGATCTGGAAACACCATATATTTT.

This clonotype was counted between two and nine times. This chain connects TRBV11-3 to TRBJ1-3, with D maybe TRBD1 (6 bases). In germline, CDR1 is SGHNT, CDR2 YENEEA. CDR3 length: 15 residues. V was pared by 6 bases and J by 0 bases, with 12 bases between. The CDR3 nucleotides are TGTGCCAGCAGTCGACAGGATCCCTCTGGAAACACCATATATTTT. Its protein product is CASSRQDPSGNTIYF.